Presented here are 20 T cell receptor beta chains from one specimen sequenced in a study of cytomegalovirus exposure and HLA in healthy donors. PCR involved 60 Vbeta and 13 Jbeta primers. Generated by immunoSEQ multiplex PCR, the TCRdb table keeps only in-frame clones and is missing some. The sample has approximately 150,000 clones, around 84% seen once; the top ten hold roughly 2.5%. Specimen: PBMCs. These receptors were obtained from a boy under 10 years old in good health and CMV-seronegative.

This sequence joins TRBV10-3 and TRBJ2-3, with D possibly TRBD1 on 6 matching bases. Germline lookup yields CDR1 ENHRY and CDR2 SYGVKD. Trimming left V 10 bases short and J 0 bases short, with 14 bases between. The CDR3 totals 14 residues. Here the CDR3 reads CATRGTTSTDTQYF. In DNA, the CDR3 is TGTGCCACCCGAGGGACAACCAGCACAGATACGCAGTATTTT.

V is TRBV4-1 and J is TRBJ2-3, with D perhaps matching TRBD1 (5 bases). From germline, CDR1 is MGHRA and CDR2 YSYEKL. The V end was cut by 3 bases, the J end by 3 bases, with 22 bases between. The CDR3 loop spans 18 amino acids. Here the CDR3 DNA reads TGCGCCAGCAGCCAGGAGAGTTCCAGGGCTTCGGCAACAGATACGCAGTATTTT. This sequence encodes CASSQESSRASATDTQYF.

This clone has a single count. Germline and junction disagree at one end, which may indicate a read error. The chain employs TRBV7-9 and TRBJ1-4; D unclear. The CDR3 is 17 residues long. Per the germline V gene, CDR1 is SEHNR and CDR2 is FQNEAQ (reference sequence). CDR3 nucleotides: TGTTCCAGCAGCCCCCGTATGTTAAGTGGGAGAAGCGAAAAACTGTTTTTT. Its protein product is CSSSPRMLSGRSEKLFF.

The CDR3 region is CASSEGGLASYEQYF. CDR3 coding DNA: TGTGCCAGCAGCGAAGGGGGCTTAGCTTCCTACGAGCAGTACTTC. The rearrangement joins TRBV7-3 to TRBJ2-7, with 7 bases fitting TRBD1. Germline trimming cut 5 bases from V and 1 base from J; bases unmatched to any gene: 8. Germline values: CDR1 SGHTA, CDR2 FQGTGA. The CDR3 runs 15 residues.

This chain joins TRBV6-5 and TRBJ2-7; D not resolved. The CDR3 is 16 residues long. The germline V gene has CDR1 MNHEY and CDR2 SVGAGI. Trimming shortened V by 0 bases and J by 2 bases, and 14 bases separated the two germline ends. In DNA form, the CDR3 reads TGTGCCAGCAGTTACTCGAGGCGCCCGGGTGCCTACGAGCAGTACTTC. Residues: CASSYSRRPGAYEQYF.

The gene calls are TRBV15 and TRBJ1-4; no clear D. This CDR3 has 13 residues. Trimming pared 7 bases from V and 7 bases from J, leaving 13 bases between. CDR1 LNHNV and CDR2 YYDKDF come from the germline V gene (reference sequence). The CDR3 bases are TGTGCCACCATCGGAGGTTCTAGTGAAAAACTGTTTTTT. Its protein product is CATIGGSSEKLFF.

The V call is TRBV7-6, the J call TRBJ1-2, with TRBD1 matching over 9 bases. The CDR3 is made up of 13 amino acids. In germline, CDR1 is SGHVS, CDR2 FNYEAQ. After removal of 2 bases from V and 9 bases from J, the junction contained 4 bases not matched to a gene. CDR3 nucleotide sequence: TGTGCCAGCAGCTTATACAGGGGGCAGAGCTACACCTTC. Translation: CASSLYRGQSYTF. The whole variable domain, filled in from reference TRBV7-6 and TRBJ1-2, reads GAGVSQSPRYKVTKRGQDVALRCDPISGHVSLYWYRQALGQGPEFLTYFNYEAQQDKSGLPNDRFSAERPEGSISTLTIQRTEQRDSAMYRCASSLYRGQSYTFGSGTRLTVV.

The chain is built from TRBV5-6 and TRBJ2-5, with 7 bases matching TRBD2. Germline V gene data show CDR1 as SGHDT and CDR2 as YYEEEE. The CDR3 is 15 residues long. V was pared by 4 bases and J by 0 bases, with 6 bases of the junction left unmatched. The CDR3 sequence is CASSAPGGYQETQYF. CDR3 nucleotides: TGTGCCAGCAGCGCGCCCGGGGGGTACCAAGAGACCCAGTACTTC.

The chain uses TRBV7-9 and TRBJ2-7, with unresolved D. The CDR3 is 14 amino acids. CDR1 and CDR2 (germline): SEHNR, FQNEAQ (reference sequence). Trimming removed 1 base from V and 2 bases from J, with 9 bases in between. CDR3 region: CASSLGSAAYEQYF. Here the CDR3 DNA reads TGTGCCAGCAGCTTAGGGTCTGCAGCCTACGAGCAGTACTTC.

The gene calls are TRBV6-5 and TRBJ2-3; 10 positions agree with TRBD2. The CDR3 runs 16 residues. Germline trimming cut 0 bases from V and 2 bases from J; bases unmatched to any gene: 2. Per the germline V gene, CDR1 is MNHEY and CDR2 is SVGAGI. CDR3 amino acids: CASSYSTSGLTDTQYF. CDR3 nucleotide sequence: TGTGCCAGCAGTTACTCGACTAGCGGGCTCACAGATACGCAGTATTTT.

This clone has a handful of counts. This chain links TRBV6-1 with TRBJ1-1; possible D gene TRBD1, 5 bases. The germline V gene encodes CDR1 MNHNS and CDR2 SASEGT. Trimming shortened V by 3 bases and J by 5 bases, and 19 bases separated the two germline ends. The CDR3 spans 16 residues. CDR3: CASSDFPLWGRTEAFF. The CDR3 bases are TGTGCCAGCAGTGACTTCCCGCTCTGGGGCAGGACTGAAGCTTTCTTT.

This chain links TRBV6-5 with TRBJ2-5; 10 nucleotides match TRBD2. Germline trimming cut 2 bases from V and 11 bases from J; bases unmatched to any gene: 11. Looked up from germline, CDR1 is MNHEY and CDR2 is SVGAGI. This CDR3 is 15 amino acids long. CDR3 loop: CASSYDLAGEWEQYF. The DNA of the CDR3 is TGTGCCAGCAGTTACGACCTAGCGGGAGAGTGGGAGCAGTACTTC.

This chain links TRBV6-1 with TRBJ1-5; a weak D match, TRBD1 (5 bases). The CDR3 totals 15 residues. The V end lost 9 bases, the J end lost 1 base, and 16 bases lay between the germline ends. Per the germline V gene, CDR1 is MNHNS and CDR2 is SASEGT. The CDR3 DNA is TGTGCCAGAGGACGTAGGGGATTAAGCAATCAGCCCCAGCATTTT. This translates into CARGRRGLSNQPQHF.

The chain links TRBV28 to TRBJ2-5; D possibly corresponds to TRBD1 (5 bases). Matching the DNA end better, TRBJ2-7 makes the J call doubtful. The CDR3 covers 12 residues. Germline V lookup: CDR1 MDHEN, CDR2 SYDVKM. As DNA, the CDR3 is TGTGCCAGCAACGCAGGGATCTACGAGCAGTACTTC. It specifies CASNAGIYEQYF.

The chain couples TRBV2 to TRBJ2-3; TRBD1 aligns across 10 bases. This CDR3 region has 16 residues. CDR1 and CDR2 from the germline V gene are SNHLY and FYNNEI. The J segment lost 5 bases and the V segment lost 2 bases, leaving 7 bases of the junction unmatched. The CDR3: CASSESTGGAGDTQYF. CDR3 nucleotides: TGTGCCAGCAGTGAATCGACAGGGGGCGCGGGAGATACGCAGTATTTT.

The V and J genes are TRBV6-1 and TRBJ1-2; 10 nucleotides line up with TRBD1. The CDR3 is 14 amino acids. Germline V gene lookup returns CDR1 MNHNS and CDR2 SASEGT. With 4 bases clipped from V and 4 bases from J, the junction kept 3 bases outside the gene matches. The CDR3 DNA follows: TGTGCCAGCAGTGGGACAGGGGGGCTCTATGGCTACACCTTC. Protein product: CASSGTGGLYGYTF.

This chain connects TRBV9 to TRBJ2-5, with D tentatively TRBD2 (6 bases). Germline CDR1 SGDLS, CDR2 YYNGEE. The length of the CDR3 is 18 residues. Trimming left V 3 bases short and J 5 bases short, with 26 bases between. CDR3 DNA sequence: TGTGCCAGCAGCGCGGGGGAGATTAGGCGGGAAGGGAAGGAGACCCAGTACTTC. It specifies CASSAGEIRREGKETQYF.

The DNA of the CDR3 is TGCAGCGTTGGTGCAGCAGATACGCAGTATTTT. Protein sequence: CSVGAADTQYF. The V gene is TRBV29-1, the J gene TRBJ2-3; no clear D. The CDR3 is 11 residues long. V lost 4 bases, J lost 4 bases, and 6 bases lay in between. CDR1 SQVTM and CDR2 ANQGSEA come from the germline V gene.

The V call is TRBV29-1, the J call TRBJ2-5; 13 bases are a match to TRBD2. V trimming: 2 bases; J trimming: 5 bases; junction bases outside the gene matches: 8. Germline V gene sequence: CDR1 SQVTM, CDR2 ANQGSEA. The CDR3 extends over 16 amino acids. The CDR3 DNA is TGCAGCGTTGAAACGACTAGCGGGAGGTCTCTCGAGACCCAGTACTTC. Translating it yields CSVETTSGRSLETQYF.

V usage is TRBV4-1 and J usage is TRBJ2-5, with 7 bases matching TRBD1. The CDR3 is 17 amino acids. J gave up 1 base and V 0 bases, and 8 bases lay outside the gene matches. The germline V gene encodes CDR1 MGHRA and CDR2 YSYEKL. In nucleotides, the CDR3 is TGCGCCAGCAGCCAAGATCCGGGACAGAATTTCCAAGAGACCCAGTACTTC. It is translated as CASSQDPGQNFQETQYF.